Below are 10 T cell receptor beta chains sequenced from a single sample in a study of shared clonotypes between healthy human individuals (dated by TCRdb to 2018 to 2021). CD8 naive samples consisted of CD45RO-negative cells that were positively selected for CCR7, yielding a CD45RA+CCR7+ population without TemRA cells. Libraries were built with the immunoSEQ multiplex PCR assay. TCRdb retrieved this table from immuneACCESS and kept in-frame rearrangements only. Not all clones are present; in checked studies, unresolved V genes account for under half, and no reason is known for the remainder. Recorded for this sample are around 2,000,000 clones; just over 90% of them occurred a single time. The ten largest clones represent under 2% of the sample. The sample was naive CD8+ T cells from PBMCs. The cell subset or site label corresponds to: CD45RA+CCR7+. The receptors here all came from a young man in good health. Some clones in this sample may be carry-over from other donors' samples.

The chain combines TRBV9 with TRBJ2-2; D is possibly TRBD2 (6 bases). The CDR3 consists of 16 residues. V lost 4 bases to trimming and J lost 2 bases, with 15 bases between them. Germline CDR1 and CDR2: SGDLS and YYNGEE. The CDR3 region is CASSYPGLDNTGELFF. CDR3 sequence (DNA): TGTGCCAGCAGCTATCCGGGACTGGATAACACCGGGGAGCTGTTTTTT. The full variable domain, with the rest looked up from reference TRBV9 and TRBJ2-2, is DSGVTQTPKHLITATGQRVTLRCSPRSGDLSVYWYQQSLDQGLQFLIQYYNGEERAKGNILERFSAQQFPDLHSELNLSSLELGDSALYFCASSYPGLDNTGELFFGEGSRLTVL.

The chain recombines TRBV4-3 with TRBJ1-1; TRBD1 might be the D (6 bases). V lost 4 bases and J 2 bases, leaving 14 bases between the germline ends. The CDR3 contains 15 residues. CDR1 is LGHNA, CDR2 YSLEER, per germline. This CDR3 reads CASSRVWGANTEAFF. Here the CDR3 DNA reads TGCGCCAGCAGCCGAGTATGGGGGGCAAACACTGAAGCTTTCTTT.

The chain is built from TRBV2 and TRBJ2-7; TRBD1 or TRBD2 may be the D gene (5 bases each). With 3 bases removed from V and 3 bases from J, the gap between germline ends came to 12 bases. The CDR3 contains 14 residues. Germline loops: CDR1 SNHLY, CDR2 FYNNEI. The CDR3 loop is CASSEPGPNYEQYF. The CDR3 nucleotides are TGTGCCAGCAGTGAGCCGGGACCGAACTACGAGCAGTACTTC.

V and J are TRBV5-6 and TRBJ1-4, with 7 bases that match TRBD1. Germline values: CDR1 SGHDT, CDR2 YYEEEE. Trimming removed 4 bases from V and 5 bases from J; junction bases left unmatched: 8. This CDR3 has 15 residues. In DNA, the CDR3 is TGTGCCAGCAGCCTGGGGGGACAGAAGAATGAAAAACTGTTTTTT. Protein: CASSLGGQKNEKLFF.

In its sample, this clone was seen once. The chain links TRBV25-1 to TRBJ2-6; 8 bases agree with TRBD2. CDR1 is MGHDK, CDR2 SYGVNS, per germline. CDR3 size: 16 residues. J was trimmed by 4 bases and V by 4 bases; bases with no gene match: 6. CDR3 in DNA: TGTGCCAGCAGTGGGAGCGGGAGAGACGGGGCCAACGTCCTGACTTTC. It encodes CASSGSGRDGANVLTF.

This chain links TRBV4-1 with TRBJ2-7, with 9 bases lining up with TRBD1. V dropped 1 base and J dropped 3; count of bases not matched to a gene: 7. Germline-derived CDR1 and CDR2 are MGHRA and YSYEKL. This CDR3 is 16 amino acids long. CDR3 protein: CASSQVLGQGNYEQYF. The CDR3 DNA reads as TGCGCCAGCAGCCAAGTGTTGGGACAGGGAAACTACGAGCAGTACTTC.

The CDR3 region has the DNA TGTGCCAGCTCACCACCCACTAGCGGACTCCTTTACGAGCAGTACTTC. Amino acid sequence: CASSPPTSGLLYEQYF. The rearrangement joins TRBV18 to TRBJ2-7, with 8 positions matching TRBD2. The ends lost 0 bases at V and 4 bases at J; junction bases unmatched: 8. Germline-derived CDR1 and CDR2 are KGHSH and LQKENI. The CDR3 extends over 16 amino acids.

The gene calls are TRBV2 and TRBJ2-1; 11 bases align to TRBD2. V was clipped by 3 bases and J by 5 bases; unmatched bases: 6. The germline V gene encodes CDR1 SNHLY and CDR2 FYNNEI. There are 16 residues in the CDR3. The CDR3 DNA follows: TGTGCCAGCAGTGATTATAGCGGGAGGGGGAACAATGAGCAGTTCTTC. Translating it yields CASSDYSGRGNNEQFF.

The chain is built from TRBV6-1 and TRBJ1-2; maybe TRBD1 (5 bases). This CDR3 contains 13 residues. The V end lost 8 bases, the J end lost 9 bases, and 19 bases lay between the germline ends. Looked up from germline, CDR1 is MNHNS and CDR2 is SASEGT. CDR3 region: CASGQTISYSYTF. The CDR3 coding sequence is TGTGCCAGCGGACAAACTATTAGCTACAGCTACACCTTC.

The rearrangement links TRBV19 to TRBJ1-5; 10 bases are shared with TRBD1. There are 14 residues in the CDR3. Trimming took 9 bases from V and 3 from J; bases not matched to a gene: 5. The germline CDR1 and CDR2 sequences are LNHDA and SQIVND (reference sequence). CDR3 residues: CASNDRGPNQPQHF. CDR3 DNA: TGTGCCAGCAACGACAGGGGGCCCAATCAGCCCCAGCATTTT.